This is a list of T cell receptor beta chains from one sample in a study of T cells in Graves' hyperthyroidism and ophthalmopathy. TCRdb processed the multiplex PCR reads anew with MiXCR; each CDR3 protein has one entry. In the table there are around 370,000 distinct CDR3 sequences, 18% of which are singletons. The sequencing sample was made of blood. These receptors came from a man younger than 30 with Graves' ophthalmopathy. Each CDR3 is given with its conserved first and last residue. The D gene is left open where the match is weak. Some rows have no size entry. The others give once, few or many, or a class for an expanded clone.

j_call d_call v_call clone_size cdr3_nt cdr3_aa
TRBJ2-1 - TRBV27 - TGTGCCAGCAGTTTATTCATCGGTGGTTCCTACAATGAGCAGTTCTTC CASSLFIGGSYNEQFF
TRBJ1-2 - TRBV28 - TGTGCCAGCACCCTCTCCCGGGGTAAGGATGGCTACACCTTC CASTLSRGKDGYTF
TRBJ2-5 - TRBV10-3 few TGTGCCATCAGTGGGGGATGGGGGGCGGAGACCCAGTACTTC CAISGGWGAETQYF
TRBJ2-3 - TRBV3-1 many TGTGCCAGCAGCTTTGGAGCGAGGGCCGATACGCAGTATTTT CASSFGARADTQYF
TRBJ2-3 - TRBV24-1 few TGTGCCACCAGTGGGGGGGGAGGGGGGGTTACAGATACGCAGTATTTT CATSGGGGGVTDTQYF
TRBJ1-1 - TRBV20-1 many TGCAGTGCAACCGGAGATCGGGGGAGGGACACTGAAGCTTTCTTT CSATGDRGRDTEAFF
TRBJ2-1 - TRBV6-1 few TGTGCCAGCAGTGAAACTGATGGGGGGAATGAGCAGTTCTTC CASSETDGGNEQFF
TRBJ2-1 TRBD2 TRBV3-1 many TGTGCCAGCAGCCAAGATAGCGGGGGTCCCGGTGTGGGGTACAATGAGCAGTTCTTC CASSQDSGGPGVGYNEQFF
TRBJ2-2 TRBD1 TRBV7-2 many TGTGCCAGCAGCTCGGGACAGCAGAGCGGGGAGCTGTTTTTT CASSSGQQSGELFF
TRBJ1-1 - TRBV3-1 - TGTGCCAGCAGCCAGAACAGGGAAGCTTTCTTT CASSQNREAFF
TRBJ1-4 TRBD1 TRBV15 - TGTGCCACCAGCCGACAGGGTGAAAAACTGTTTTTT CATSRQGEKLFF